This TCR beta chain was sequenced in a study of PD-1 blockade in classical Hodgkin lymphoma. Broader study findings: It was reported that newly diagnosed patients had less baseline TCR diversity than healthy donors.

Assay used: immunoSEQ multiplex PCR; TCRdb lists only in-frame clones, some missing. The table lists about 36,000 clones, around 88% of them singletons, with 0.2% to 0.25% in the top ten. The time point denotes: newly diagnosed, previously untreated cHL patient sample. Magnetic negative selection was used to purify CD4+ T cells from PBMCs that had been thawed. Comparison samples consisted of PBMCs from newly diagnosed, untreated classical Hodgkin lymphoma. A remark on this clone: What it binds is unknown.

The CDR3 has 16 amino acids. CDR1 and CDR2 (germline): SGHNT, YENEEA. Trimming at V came to 3 bases and at J to 0 bases, leaving 1 base not matched to a gene. J is TRBJ2-3 and V is TRBV11-3; 12 bases map to TRBD2. This TCR was recovered from a human donor with classical Hodgkin lymphoma. What was sequenced was CD4+ T cells from blood. The CDR3 DNA follows: TGTGCCAGCAGCTTCGGACTAGCGGGGAGCACAGATACGCAGTATTTT. Protein product: CASSFGLAGSTDTQYF.